This T cell receptor (beta chain) appears in the sequencing data of a study of regulatory T cells in long-lasting Graves disease. CDR3-region Arm-PCR and iRepertoire HTBI primers produced the TCR beta libraries. MiXCR was run by TCRdb on the multiplex PCR reads, yielding one entry per CDR3 protein. The data show 400,000 to 500,000 distinct CDR3 sequences, around 15% seen once. This clonotype has a count of ten or more. No antigen is known for it. This CDR3 spans 15 amino acids. CDR1 and CDR2 (germline): SGHRS, YFSETQ. V dropped 1 base and J dropped 0 bases, with 5 bases sitting between them. Broader study findings: Newly diagnosed patients had higher TCR diversity than persistent Graves' patients did.

Time point denoted: newly diagnosed GD, antithyroid drugs for less than 3 months. The TCR library was made from RNA that had been extracted from PBMCs in TRIzol. The sample also formed part of further work on T cells in Graves' hyperthyroidism and ophthalmopathy. That source notes: Diagnosing involved the use of clinical symptoms, serum thyroxine and TRAb, thyroid ultrasound and orbital computed tomography.

This chain uses TRBV5-1 with TRBJ2-6; no clear D. The starting material was peripheral blood mononuclear cells (PBMCs), obtained at new diagnosis, from a patient treated with antithyroid drugs. This receptor was obtained from a woman in her 50s with Graves disease. CDR3 sequence (DNA): TGCGCCAGCAGCTTGAGAGGCTCTGGGGCCAACGTCCTGACTTTC. It is translated as CASSLRGSGANVLTF.